This paragraph covers one TCR beta chain sequence. This receptor's antigen is unknown. One base away there is no much larger clone; base qualities are not given. The source of the sample is a study of cytomegalovirus exposure and HLA in healthy donors (TCRdb year 2017). Study-wide context: According to an earlier analysis of 550 to 750 of the donors, some 180 million T cells yielded 117 million unique TCR beta sequences and 276 Gb of sequence data. Approximately 300 gigabases of sequencing data and 75 million to 85 million unique TCR sequences made up an early release that covered around 640 HLA-typed donors. Among the roughly 400 genotyped donors, around 81% belonged to the genetic ancestry cluster associated with self-reported Caucasian donors. The aim of the study was to test whether cataloging public T cell receptors could identify signatures of past pathogen exposure. The study profiled the T cell repertoires of 500 to 800 subjects by immunosequencing and related them to cytomegalovirus serostatus. A separate validation cohort of some 130 different subjects was used in addition to the approximately 700-subject first cohort. To predict cytomegalovirus infection status, the study brought together high-throughput TCR immunosequencing, statistical association of individual TCRs with disease status, and machine learning. A later analysis re-analyzed previously published TCR beta repertoires from about 600 donors and added high-resolution HLA genotyping to study TCR occurrence patterns. In the later analysis, no new phenotypic data were used to find candidate immune exposures; instead, reliance was placed on TCR beta sequences and their occurrence across donors. An earlier analysis of several hundred of the donors applied high-throughput TCR beta sequencing to assess whether each TCR beta V gene segment acted as functional or pseudogenic. Alongside the repertoire data, information on donor age, sex, ethnicity and CMV serostatus was compiled. A later genetic analysis used genome-wide SNP genotypes for about three fifths of the 666 donors, treating that subset as a discovery cohort. Every discovery cohort repertoire had been produced on one sequencing platform. Class I and class II HLA loci were covered by the typing at four-digit resolution. Typing coverage varied by locus: roughly 620-640 donors for A, B, C, DRB1 and DQB1; roughly 520 for DQA1; approximately 570 for DPA1; 450 to 480 for DPB1. Four to six DR-DQ haplotypes were handled as single units for association and clustering, since linkage in the cohort was strong. Across approximately 400 genotyped donors of the cohort, an average of approximately 240,000 unique TCR beta nucleotide sequences per donor were sequenced, and around 19% of those sequences were non-productive.

The junction shows trimming of 3 bases on V and 4 bases on J, and the gene matches do not reach 5 bases of it. CDR1 and CDR2 were assigned from the germline V gene (reference sequence) as MNHEY and SMNVEV. There are 15 amino acids in the CDR3, from cysteine to phenylalanine inclusive. Here the CDR3 DNA is all that survives: 45 bases in frame from base 1. The library was built by means of the immunoSEQ multiplex PCR assay. For the multiplex PCR, a mixture combining 60 forward primers for TCR Vbeta segments and 13 reverse primers for TCR Jbeta segments was used. Amplification of the CDR3 region of rearranged TCR beta genes was performed with a multiplex PCR assay on genomic DNA. The Illumina HiSeq System was used to sequence the amplified TCR beta libraries as 87-base-pair reads. The authors processed their data as follows. A later analysis tallied about 77 million unique TCR beta chains across the 666 repertoires, and about 10 million of those chains were shared by two or more donors. To remove PCR and sequencing errors, raw reads were error-corrected and collapsed into unique sequences using a nearest-neighbor algorithm that merged closely related sequences. Alignment of CDR3 sequences to IMGT reference sequences was used to assign V, D and J gene segments. For a sequence to be retained, at least a six-nucleotide match to both a V gene segment and a J gene segment was required. A rearrangement was called productive if the CDR3 had no stop codons and remained in frame with V and J, and every other rearrangement was called non-productive. Following IMGT convention, CDR3 was defined as the stretch from the second conserved V-encoded cysteine to the conserved J-encoded phenylalanine. The earlier analysis of about 590 of the donors excluded sequences that lacked an unambiguous match to a single V gene segment. An earlier analysis of several hundred of the donors called V segments functional above 56.7% productive rearrangements and segregating when the between-donor standard deviation exceeded 5%. A statistical classification framework was developed to diagnose cytomegalovirus status using the catalog of TCR beta chain sequences. V and J gene assignment, in a later analysis, came from comparing TCR nucleotide sequences with IMGT/GENE-DB human TR gene sequences. Using the TCRdist pipeline, a later analysis assigned CDR3 sequences along with most-parsimonious VDJ recombination scenarios. A later analysis defined each TCR beta chain by its CDR3 amino acid sequence plus V-gene family, and excluded reads lacking a unique V-gene family. In a later analysis, 500 to 650 highly shared, low-generation-probability nucleotide sequences were removed to address suspected cross-contamination and a sequencing artifact. For each public chain, a later analysis derived a clonal expansion index from normalized ranks of inferred template counts within each repertoire. In a later analysis, generation probabilities were computed using a VDJ recombination model fitted to out-of-frame rearrangements, and the results were checked against IGoR. Hypergeometric tests were used in a later analysis to score TCR-TCR, TCR-HLA and TCR-CMV co-occurrence, with a repertoire-size bias correction applied to the TCR pairs. To estimate false discovery rates, a later analysis permuted the HLA or CMV assignments 20 times. In a later analysis, co-occurring TCRs were grouped using DBSCAN, and TCRdist sequence similarity was added for clustering within HLA-allele-positive subsets. Repertoires with fewer than 30,000 or more than 120,000 public chains were left out of co-occurrence clustering, as were about 5 repertoires with anomalous nucleotide sharing. TCRdb's version of the immuneACCESS table is confined to in-frame rearrangements and falls short of the full clone set. An unresolved V gene accounts for under half of the shortfall where checked; the remainder is of unknown origin. V, J and clone size are those of that table, while D and trimming were read from the DNA. Counted in this sample were about 170,000 clones; around three quarters of them appeared once. Jointly, the top ten make up over 2% of the sample.

The cohort consisted of 650 to 850 healthy bone marrow donors. All cohort members were sampled while nominally healthy, although unrecorded immune exposures were likely present. The donor tested CMV seronegative, placing the donor among the approximately 400 seronegative members of the cohort. Each donor provided a peripheral blood sample, and peripheral blood mononuclear cells were used for TCR beta sequencing. The Qiagen DNeasy Blood Extraction Kit was used to extract genomic DNA from the blood cell samples. Study-wide findings and limitations: In a later analysis, several top co-occurrence clusters were reported to appear linked to parvovirus B19, influenza, CMV and Epstein-Barr virus. The only immune exposure information available for the cohort was CMV serostatus. In an earlier analysis of about 600 of the donors, most TCR beta V segments appeared in productive rearrangements about 90% or about 30% of the time, broadly matching IMGT annotations. The 87-base-pair reads could not distinguish some IMGT-functional V segments, including TRBV6-2 and TRBV6-3, so those segments were excluded. Roughly uniform sequencing depth across donors was assumed in presence/absence analyses, although this assumption may not hold. Cytomegalovirus status was reported to be diagnosed by the classifier with high specificity and sensitivity in both the original and validation cohorts. At a false discovery rate of 0.05, a later analysis linked under 20,000 TCR beta sequences to specific HLA alleles. Assigning TCR associations to individual alleles was difficult when HLA alleles, especially DR and DQ, strongly co-occurred. In a later analysis, HLA-associated TCR beta chains were found to be more clonally expanded and to have lower generation probabilities than equally common non-associated chains. A few of the identified cytomegalovirus-associated TCR beta chains were confirmed in vitro to be specific for cytomegalovirus antigens. Because some donors lacked HLA typing at each locus, the association tests relied only on the typed subset. A further reported finding was that TCR beta sequences accurately predicted the HLA-A and HLA-B alleles for most subjects in the first cohort. In a later analysis, most CMV-associated TCR beta chains were found to appear HLA-restricted, with HLA associations seemingly driven largely by CMV exposure. This cohort had only TCR beta chains sequenced, and the lack of alpha or paired-chain data limited which features could be detected. In a later analysis, the rate of TCR association differed among HLA loci, with DRB1 alleles having the most associated TCRs and HLA-C alleles having the fewest. An association between a missense DCLRE1C variant and V-gene and J-gene trimming of TCR beta chains was found in a later genetic analysis and replicated in an independent cohort. Linkage disequilibrium might explain the correlated functional status among segregating V segments, but an unknown experimental factor could not be excluded. Most TCR sequences were observed very rarely across donors, whereas some public TCRs were present in many individuals. A cluster of highly shared sequence variants was judged likely to represent a technical artifact of the sequencing pipeline. According to the authors, the approach could potentially be generalized to other disease states and immunological phenotypes. According to a later genetic analysis, donors in an Asian-associated ancestry cluster had fewer N-insertions in productive TCRs than the approximately 610-donor mean. In the study, some 160 TCR beta chains were listed as associated with cytomegalovirus. Because counts were too low, seventeen rarely observed V segments, including chromosome 9 orphons, were left out of the earlier analysis of some 600 of the donors.

The chain is encoded by TRBV27 joined to TRBJ1-4; 7 central nucleotides agree with TRBD1. Material: PBMCs. This receptor was obtained from a woman aged 45 to 65 in good health and CMV-seronegative. The DNA reads as follows: TGTGCCAGCAGTTTGAGGGGGCGGGATAATGAAAAACTGTTTTTT. Its protein reads: CASSLRGRDNEKLFF.